This T cell receptor (beta chain) emerged from a study of vaccination and CD4 T cells after COVID-19. Sequencing of DNA taken from cultured CD4+ T cells relied on the Oncomine TCR Beta short-read assay. MiXCR, applied by TCRdb to the PCR reads, yields one record per CDR3 protein. The sample includes fewer than 30,000 distinct CDR3 sequences, approximately 62% of them seen just once. To note about this clonotype: The antigen is not known.

Regarding treatment: roughly 10-day PBMC culture with coronavirus spike peptide pools or control peptides (ViraFEST assay). The germline V gene encodes CDR1 SEHNR and CDR2 FQNEAQ (reference sequence). CDR3 size: 14 residues. Between the trimmed V and J ends, which lost 1 base and 4 bases, there was a span of 10 bases. The chain employs TRBV7-9 and TRBJ1-1; the D is unclear. The TCR originated in a human donor who received a COVID-19 vaccine. The sample consisted of CD4+ T cells from blood, cultured in vitro, taken after SARS-CoV-2 vaccination. This chain's CDR3 is CASSLGRVGTEAFF. For the CDR3, the DNA is TGTGCCAGCAGCTTAGGCCGGGTAGGCACTGAAGCTTTCTTT.